The 23 T cell receptor beta chains in this list originate from one sample, sequenced in a study of cytomegalovirus exposure and HLA in healthy donors. PCR employed 60 Vbeta and 13 Jbeta primers. Measured with immunoSEQ multiplex PCR; TCRdb has only the in-frame clones, and not every one. The sample has about 190,000 clones; approximately 80% are singletons. Sequenced input: PBMCs. The receptors shown here come from a man in his forties in good health and CMV-seropositive.

This chain connects TRBV14 to TRBJ1-1; the match to TRBD1 covers 10 bases. V lost 4 bases, J lost 6 bases, and 11 bases stayed unmatched. This CDR3 has 16 amino acids. Germline V gene data show CDR1 as SGHDN and CDR2 as FVKESK. The CDR3 region has the DNA TGTGCCAGCAGCCCCGGCGGGACAGGGGTTGGGGCTGAAGCTTTCTTT. Translated, it gives CASSPGGTGVGAEAFF.

The chain has TRBV7-2 and TRBJ2-3, with 8 positions matching TRBD2. This CDR3 is built from 15 residues. Germline CDR1 is SGHTA and CDR2 is FQGNSA. The V segment lost 5 bases and the J segment 10 bases; nucleotides outside the gene matches: 14. The CDR3 region has the DNA TGTGCCAGCAGCCCGAATTGGGGGACTAGAGGCGCGCAGTATTTT. Translating it yields CASSPNWGTRGAQYF. Drawing the rest from reference TRBV7-2 and TRBJ2-3, the complete variable domain is GAGVSQSPSNKVTEKGKDVELRCDPISGHTALYWYRQSLGQGLEFLIYFQGNSAPDKSGLPSDRFSAERTGGSVSTLTIQRTQQEDSAVYLCASSPNWGTRGAQYFGPGTRLTVL.

This sequence joins TRBV5-1 and TRBJ2-7; perhaps TRBD2 as D (5 bases). The CDR3 runs 14 residues. V was shortened by 3 bases and J by 11 bases, with 21 bases between the two germline ends. CDR1 SGHRS and CDR2 YFSETQ come from the germline V gene. CDR3 sequence (DNA): TGCGCCAGCAGCTCCGGACTGGCGGGTGGGGTAAAGTACTTC. It is translated as CASSSGLAGGVKYF.

J is TRBJ2-7 and V is TRBV28; TRBD2 matches 12 bases. Looked up from germline, CDR1 is MDHEN and CDR2 is SYDVKM. Losses at the gene ends were 3 bases for V and 6 bases for J; bases not matched to a gene: 12. There are 17 residues in the CDR3. For the CDR3, the DNA is TGTGCCAGCAGTTTGTTCCTAGCGGGAGGGCCGATTAGCGAGCAGTACTTC. Its protein product is CASSLFLAGGPISEQYF.

The gene calls are TRBV6-5 and TRBJ1-6; the D gene is possibly TRBD1 (5 bases). Trimming stripped 10 bases from V and 8 bases from J, with 18 bases between. The CDR3 is 14 residues long. The V gene's germline CDR1 is MNHEY and CDR2 SVGAGI. The CDR3 protein is CATKRDLGDSPLHF. The CDR3 DNA is TGTGCCACCAAGCGGGACCTTGGGGATTCACCCCTCCACTTT.

The chain is built from TRBV7-2 and TRBJ2-3, with D possibly matching TRBD2 (5 bases). The V end lost 4 bases, the J end lost 3 bases, and 17 bases lay between the germline ends. This CDR3 has 16 amino acids. The germline CDR1 and CDR2 sequences are SGHTA and FQGNSA. Here the CDR3 reads CASSSPNGKFTDTQYF. For the CDR3, the DNA is TGTGCCAGCAGCTCCCCAAACGGGAAGTTTACAGATACGCAGTATTTT. The variable domain in full, with the rest retrieved from reference TRBV7-2 and TRBJ2-3, is GAGVSQSPSNKVTEKGKDVELRCDPISGHTALYWYRQSLGQGLEFLIYFQGNSAPDKSGLPSDRFSAERTGGSVSTLTIQRTQQEDSAVYLCASSSPNGKFTDTQYFGPGTRLTVL.

CDR3 residues: CASSFGQDSSYEQYF. The CDR3 DNA reads TGTGCCAGCAGCTTCGGACAGGATAGCTCCTACGAGCAGTACTTC. The chain has TRBV7-3 and TRBJ2-7; 7 positions agree with TRBD1. This CDR3 is built from 15 residues. V shed 3 bases, J shed 0 bases, and the junction held 5 bases outside the gene matches. Germline loops: CDR1 SGHTA, CDR2 FQGTGA.

This chain links TRBV7-9 with TRBJ2-1; possibly TRBD1 for D (5 bases). The CDR3 sequence is 17 residues long. Looked up from germline, CDR1 is SEHNR and CDR2 is FQNEAQ (reference sequence). The V and J ends lost 5 bases and 5 bases respectively, with 22 bases between them. This CDR3 is CASSPGRSQAFDNEQFF. CDR3 in DNA: TGTGCCAGCAGCCCAGGGCGTTCACAGGCCTTCGACAATGAGCAGTTCTTC. Drawing the rest from reference TRBV7-9 and TRBJ2-1, the complete variable domain is DTGVSQNPRHKITKRGQNVTFRCDPISEHNRLYWYRQTLGQGPEFLTYFQNEAQLEKSRLLSDRFSAERPKGSFSTLEIQRTEQGDSAMYLCASSPGRSQAFDNEQFFGPGTRLTVL.

This clone was recorded only once. The genes are TRBV4-1 and TRBJ1-5; TRBD1 matches at 9 bases. The germline V gene encodes CDR1 MGHRA and CDR2 YSYEKL. J gave up 5 bases and V 1 base, and 3 bases lay outside the gene matches. The CDR3 loop spans 15 amino acids. The CDR3 region is CASSQGTGADQPQHF. The CDR3 nucleotides read TGCGCCAGCAGCCAAGGGACAGGGGCTGATCAGCCCCAGCATTTT.

The V gene is TRBV7-3, the J gene TRBJ1-6; 9 bases agree with TRBD1. Per germline, CDR1 SGHTA and CDR2 FQGTGA. V trimming: 4 bases; J trimming: 8 bases; junction bases outside the gene matches: 6. CDR3 size: 15 residues. This chain's CDR3 is CASSSGTGIDSPLHF. Written as DNA, the CDR3 is TGTGCCAGCAGCTCCGGGACAGGGATAGATTCACCCCTCCACTTT.

The chain recombines TRBV7-2 with TRBJ1-5, with 9 nucleotides matching TRBD1. The germline V gene has CDR1 SGHTA and CDR2 FQGNSA. This CDR3 is built from 16 residues. Germline trimming cut 5 bases from V and 4 bases from J; bases unmatched to any gene: 9. CDR3 in amino acids: CASSPGQGLGNQPQHF. For the CDR3, the DNA is TGTGCCAGCAGCCCGGGACAGGGACTGGGAAATCAGCCCCAGCATTTT.

The chain has TRBV7-2 and TRBJ2-3; D is possibly TRBD1 (5 bases). The CDR3 extends over 15 amino acids. V was shortened by 5 bases and J by 0 bases, with 12 bases between the two germline ends. Germline-derived CDR1 and CDR2 are SGHTA and FQGNSA. This CDR3 reads CASSPRQLSTDTQYF. DNA for the CDR3: TGTGCCAGCAGCCCGAGACAGCTGAGCACAGATACGCAGTATTTT.

This chain links TRBV28 with TRBJ1-2, with D perhaps TRBD1 (5 bases). The V gene's germline CDR1 is MDHEN and CDR2 SYDVKM. The germline V and J ends were trimmed by 2 bases and 4 bases, with 8 bases remaining between them. CDR3 length: 13 amino acids. In DNA, the CDR3 is TGTGCCAGCAGTTTAGTCAGGGCCTATGGCTACACCTTC. This translates into CASSLVRAYGYTF.

The chain combines TRBV13 with TRBJ2-7; 9 positions agree with TRBD1. With 5 bases clipped from V and 7 bases from J, the junction kept 6 bases outside the gene matches. Per germline, CDR1 PRHDT and CDR2 FYEKMQ (reference sequence). This CDR3 has 13 residues. This CDR3 is CASSLTGGWEQYF. CDR3 in DNA: TGTGCCAGCAGCCTCACAGGGGGCTGGGAGCAGTACTTC.

The chain links TRBV5-6 to TRBJ2-5, with 8 bases aligning to TRBD2. TRBJ2-7 explains the end of the DNA better; the J call may be wrong. Germline loops: CDR1 SGHDT, CDR2 YYEEEE. The CDR3 extends over 16 amino acids. The CDR3 nucleotides are TGTGCCAGCAGCTTGGCACCGGGACTAGGTCAATACGAGCAGTACTTC. Protein product: CASSLAPGLGQYEQYF.

The chain has TRBV6-1 and TRBJ2-2, with 8 positions matching TRBD1. Per germline, CDR1 MNHNS and CDR2 SASEGT. The CDR3 extends over 15 amino acids. After removal of 5 bases from V and 1 base from J, the junction contained 3 bases not matched to a gene. In DNA, the CDR3 is TGTGCCAGCAGTAGCACAGGGGGGAACACCGGGGAGCTGTTTTTT. The encoded protein is CASSSTGGNTGELFF.

The chain has TRBV6-1 and TRBJ2-5; 9 bases align to TRBD1. This CDR3 is 13 amino acids long. Trimming at V came to 6 bases and at J to 5 bases, leaving 4 bases not matched to a gene. Germline CDR1 is MNHNS and CDR2 is SASEGT. The CDR3 reads CASSLQGAETQYF. The CDR3 nucleotides read TGTGCCAGCAGCTTACAGGGGGCTGAGACCCAGTACTTC.

The rearrangement uses TRBV30 and TRBJ2-7; the match to TRBD1 covers 8 bases. J gave up 6 bases and V 2 bases, and 12 bases lay outside the gene matches. This CDR3 is built from 15 residues. Germline CDR1 and CDR2: GTSNPN and SVGIG (reference sequence). The CDR3 sequence: CAWSSPGQVLGEQYF. CDR3 nucleotide sequence: TGTGCCTGGAGTTCCCCGGGACAGGTTCTCGGCGAGCAGTACTTC.

The J gene is TRBJ2-1, the V gene TRBV6-5; D remains ambiguous. The CDR3 contains 13 residues. Between the trimmed V and J ends, which lost 3 bases and 6 bases, there was a span of 9 bases. CDR1 MNHEY and CDR2 SVGAGI come from the germline V gene. The DNA of the CDR3 is TGTGCCAGCAGTTATGCGATCCCCAATGAGCAGTTCTTC. Protein sequence: CASSYAIPNEQFF.

Points on this clone: Other DNA sequences in this sample translate to the same CDR3. This chain uses TRBV6-1 with TRBJ2-5; 9 positions agree with TRBD2. Per the germline V gene, CDR1 is MNHNS and CDR2 is SASEGT. Germline trimming cut 1 base from V and 11 bases from J; bases unmatched to any gene: 5. The length of the CDR3 is 13 residues. Written as DNA, the CDR3 is TGTGCCAGCAGTGAAGTCCTAGCGGGAACGCAGTACTTC. Translated, it gives CASSEVLAGTQYF.

V gene TRBV18 combines with J gene TRBJ1-1, with D unresolved. This CDR3 contains 14 residues. Germline lookup yields CDR1 KGHSH and CDR2 LQKENI. The ends were cut back, 0 bases at V and 7 bases at J, with 12 bases in the middle. The CDR3 region has the DNA TGTGCCAGCTCACCACCGAATGCAGGTAGTGAAGCTTTCTTT. Its translation: CASSPPNAGSEAFF. The variable domain in full, completed from reference TRBV18 and TRBJ1-1, reads NAGVMQNPRHLVRRRGQEARLRCSPMKGHSHVYWYRQLPEEGLKFMVYLQKENIIDESGMPKERFSAEFPKEGPSILRIQQVVRGDSAAYFCASSPPNAGSEAFFGQGTRLTVV.

This clone was observed a handful of times. The V and J genes are TRBV7-2 and TRBJ1-5; tentatively, D is TRBD1 (5 bases). The germline gives CDR1 SGHTA, CDR2 FQGNSA. The CDR3 length is 15 residues. Trimming left V 1 base short and J 6 bases short, with 13 bases between. The CDR3 sequence: CASSLDGGSFQPQHF. CDR3 coding DNA: TGTGCCAGCAGCTTAGACGGGGGGAGCTTTCAGCCCCAGCATTTT.

The chain joins TRBV4-1 to TRBJ2-3; 9 nucleotides align to TRBD2. Germline V gene data show CDR1 as MGHRA and CDR2 as YSYEKL. After removal of 0 bases from V and 6 bases from J, the junction contained 10 bases not matched to a gene. The CDR3 covers 17 residues. The CDR3 spells CASSQDWGGLASDTQYF. In nucleotides, the CDR3 is TGCGCCAGCAGCCAAGATTGGGGGGGACTAGCCTCTGATACGCAGTATTTT.